This paragraph covers one TCR beta chain sequence. What it recognizes is unknown. These data come from a study of cytomegalovirus exposure and HLA in healthy donors. Whole-study results and caveats: TCR beta sequences numbering some 17,000 were associated with HLA alleles at 0.05 false discovery rate in a later analysis.

This CDR3 region has 15 residues. V was pared by 3 bases and J by 2 bases, with 4 bases of the junction left unmatched. In germline, CDR1 is MNHNS, CDR2 SASEGT. Both 60 Vbeta primers and 13 Jbeta primers went into the PCR. Produced via immunoSEQ multiplex PCR; TCRdb's table is partial and in-frame only. The sample has approximately 100,000 clones, more than 75% seen once. The sequence derives from a woman aged 45-65 years in good health and CMV-seropositive. The sample was PBMCs. This chain uses TRBV6-1 with TRBJ2-7; 10 bases fit TRBD1. This CDR3 is CASSELGQGPYEQYF. The CDR3 DNA is TGTGCCAGCAGTGAGTTGGGACAGGGGCCCTACGAGCAGTACTTC.